This TCR beta chain stems from a study of response to subunit inactivated influenza vaccine. Details on this clonotype: Antigen: not known.

Each CDR3 protein is one row after TCRdb ran MiXCR on the RT-PCR reads. The data contain roughly 790,000 distinct CDR3 sequences, 21% of them singletons. Trimming took off 3 bases at V and 0 bases at J, with 10 bases between the two ends. The length of the CDR3 is 15 residues. The germline gives CDR1 SEHNR, CDR2 FQNEAQ (reference sequence). Overall study results and limits: Few additional T cells are recruited per seasonal influenza vaccination, authors suggested.

This rearrangement joins TRBV7-9 to TRBJ2-3, with D hard to call. The material was PBMCs from blood, obtained roughly 5 days after vaccination. This receptor was identified in a man aged 50-59 years who received an inactivated influenza vaccine. For the CDR3, the DNA is TGTGCCAGCAGCTTGTACGAGTATAGCACAGATACGCAGTATTTT. This translates into CASSLYEYSTDTQYF.